The 18 T cell receptor beta chains below were found in one sample sequenced in a study of vaccination effects on CD4 cells after COVID-19. These receptors' antigens are unknown. Produced via immunoSEQ multiplex PCR; TCRdb's table is partial and in-frame only. This table holds almost 40,000 clones, roughly 80% found once. Scientists isolated CD4+ T cells after a roughly 10-day culture period ended. The sample consisted of CD4+ T cells from PBMCs cultured without peptide, taken before COVID-19 vaccination. Receptors were obtained from a human donor who received a COVID-19 vaccine.

The V gene is TRBV6-4, the J gene TRBJ1-5; D call uncertain. Germline V gene data show CDR1 as MRHNA and CDR2 as SNTAGT. The V gene lost 6 bases and the J gene lost 0 bases, with 9 bases spanning the gap. CDR3 length: 14 amino acids. The CDR3 DNA follows: TGTGCCAGCAGGCCGTTTCGTAGCAATCAGCCCCAGCATTTT. It is translated as CASRPFRSNQPQHF.

The CDR3 coding sequence is TGTGCCAGCAGCCAAATCCGGGACAGGGCTGGCTACACCTTC. Translation gives CASSQIRDRAGYTF. The chain joins TRBV7-2 to TRBJ1-2, with 9 positions matching TRBD1. V was clipped by 5 bases and J by 7 bases; unmatched bases: 8. This CDR3 has 14 amino acids. The germline CDR1 and CDR2 sequences are SGHTA and FQGNSA.

This chain joins TRBV30 and TRBJ2-7; perhaps TRBD2 as D (6 bases). V gave up 3 bases and J gave up 0 bases, with 15 bases separating them. The CDR3 is 15 residues long. Germline values: CDR1 GTSNPN, CDR2 SVGIG (reference sequence). The CDR3 region is CAWSPSRGFSYEQYV. The CDR3, as DNA: TGTGCCTGGAGCCCTTCCCGGGGGTTCTCCTACGAGCAGTACGTC.

The CDR3 DNA reads as TGTGCCACCAGCAGAAACACAGGGCAGAATTCACCCCTCCACTTT. As protein: CATSRNTGQNSPLHF. The chain combines TRBV15 with TRBJ1-6, with D possibly matching TRBD1 (6 bases). This CDR3 has 15 residues. V lost 2 bases and J 7 bases, leaving 12 bases between the germline ends. Germline loops: CDR1 LNHNV, CDR2 YYDKDF (reference sequence).

This clone occurred once. The chain carries TRBV3-1 (or the pseudogene TRBV3-2) and TRBJ1-5; the D is unclear. V was trimmed by 4 bases and J by 0 bases, leaving 13 bases between them. The CDR3 spans 16 residues. Per germline, CDR1 LGHDT and CDR2 YNNKEL (reference sequence). The CDR3 sequence is CASSPQPANSNQPQHF. The CDR3 region has the DNA TGTGCCAGCAGCCCACAACCCGCTAATAGCAATCAGCCCCAGCATTTT.

This chain uses TRBV24-1 with TRBJ1-2; D remains ambiguous. The length of the CDR3 is 12 residues. V was shortened by 9 bases and J by 1 base, with 8 bases between the two germline ends. The germline CDR1 and CDR2 sequences are KGHDR and SFDVKD. CDR3 DNA sequence: TGTGCCACCGAAGACCATAACTATGGCTACACCTTC. It specifies CATEDHNYGYTF.

V is TRBV11-2 and J is TRBJ1-1; 7 nucleotides agree with TRBD1. Trimming at V came to 3 bases and at J to 0 bases, leaving 7 bases not matched to a gene. The CDR3 extends over 16 amino acids. From germline, CDR1 is SGHAT and CDR2 FQNNGV. In DNA form, the CDR3 reads TGTGCCAGCAGCTTTTCATCGGGACAGCTGAACACTGAAGCTTTCTTT. Translation gives CASSFSSGQLNTEAFF.

V gene TRBV28 combines with J gene TRBJ1-1; D is uncertain. This CDR3 is 11 amino acids long. Per germline, CDR1 MDHEN and CDR2 SYDVKM. Trimming pared 8 bases from V and 5 bases from J, leaving 9 bases between. In DNA, the CDR3 is TGTGCCAGCGCCGAAGGGACTGAAGCTTTCTTT. Translating it yields CASAEGTEAFF.

The V gene is TRBV5-8, the J gene TRBJ2-7; D uncertain. CDR1 SGHTS and CDR2 YDEGEE come from the germline V gene. The CDR3 is made up of 15 amino acids. Trimming stripped 1 base from V and 0 bases from J, with 11 bases between. The DNA of the CDR3 is TGTGCCAGCAGCTTGTTCTCAAGCCTCTCCTACGAGCAGTACGTC. Translation gives CASSLFSSLSYEQYV.

The chain combines TRBV5-6 with TRBJ1-5, with D maybe TRBD1 (5 bases). V gave up 4 bases and J gave up 1 base, with 12 bases separating them. The CDR3 runs to 15 residues. Germline values: CDR1 SGHDT, CDR2 YYEEEE. The CDR3 loop reads CASSPRRQSNQPQHF. Here the CDR3 DNA reads TGTGCCAGCAGCCCAAGAAGACAGAGCAATCAGCCCCAGCATTTT.

The chain employs TRBV30 and TRBJ1-2; D is ambiguous. The CDR3 is 15 amino acids. Trimming took 1 base from V and 1 from J, leaving 13 bases between them. Germline CDR1 and CDR2: GTSNPN and SVGIG (reference sequence). In nucleotides, the CDR3 is TGTGCCTGGAGTGGCCCCAGAAATGGTAACTATGGCTACACCTTC. It encodes CAWSGPRNGNYGYTF.

The chain combines TRBV9 with TRBJ2-5; 7 nucleotides align to TRBD1. The CDR3 is 16 amino acids. With V trimmed by 3 bases and J by 2 bases, 10 bases remained unmatched. The germline gives CDR1 SGDLS, CDR2 YYNGEE. The DNA for the CDR3 is TGTGCCAGCAGCGCGAGAGGACAGGTCGTACAAGAGACCCAGTACTTC. It encodes CASSARGQVVQETQYF.

The CDR3 here is CAWRGTFTWGQPQHF. CDR3 coding DNA: TGTGCCTGGAGAGGTACCTTCACCTGGGGGCAGCCCCAGCATTTT. The J gene is TRBJ1-5, the V gene TRBV30, with D maybe TRBD1 (5 bases). The CDR3 spans 15 residues. The V and J ends lost 3 bases and 7 bases respectively, with 19 bases between them. The germline gives CDR1 GTSNPN, CDR2 SVGIG (reference sequence).

The rearrangement links TRBV29-1 to TRBJ2-1; 11 bases line up with TRBD1. The CDR3 runs to 15 residues. The V and J ends lost 6 bases and 0 bases, in that order; junction bases with no gene match: 4. Germline loops: CDR1 SQVTM, CDR2 ANQGSEA. The chain's CDR3 is CSVPGTGGSYNEQFF. The CDR3 region has the DNA TGCAGCGTCCCCGGGACAGGGGGCTCCTACAATGAGCAGTTCTTC.

This chain links TRBV12-3 or TRBV12-4 with TRBJ1-5; D may be TRBD1 (6 bases). CDR3 size: 13 residues. V was shortened by 6 bases and J by 1 base, with 7 bases between the two germline ends. CDR3 DNA sequence: TGTGCCAGCAGCGACAGGAGCAATCAGCCCCAGCATTTT. Its translation is CASSDRSNQPQHF.

V is TRBV18 and J is TRBJ2-2; a possible D gene is TRBD1 (5 bases). CDR1 and CDR2 (germline): KGHSH, LQKENI. V was trimmed by 4 bases and J by 1 base, leaving 13 bases between them. This CDR3 has 16 residues. The CDR3 sequence: CASSLLQGKNTGELFF. The CDR3 bases are TGTGCCAGCTCACTTCTCCAGGGAAAGAACACCGGGGAGCTGTTTTTT.

The chain uses TRBV2 and TRBJ2-7; unclear D gene. Germline CDR1 and CDR2: SNHLY and FYNNEI. The ends were cut back, 7 bases at V and 4 bases at J, with 8 bases in the middle. This CDR3 has 11 amino acids. DNA for the CDR3: TGTGCCAGCACTCCTGGGTACGAGCAGTACGTC. It encodes CASTPGYEQYV.

In this sample, this clone turned up once. The chain recombines TRBV6-4 with TRBJ2-1; TRBD2 agrees at 9 bases. The CDR3 totals 14 residues. Germline V gives CDR1 MRHNA, CDR2 SNTAGT. V lost 9 bases to trimming and J lost 1 base; unmatched junction nucleotides: 4. CDR3 residues: CASSTSGSYNEQFF. The CDR3 coding sequence is TGTGCCAGTAGCACTAGCGGGTCCTACAATGAGCAGTTCTTC.